Below are 17 T cell receptor beta chains sequenced from a single sample in a study of shared clonotypes between healthy human individuals. This table comes from immunoSEQ multiplex PCR, and its TCRdb copy is limited to in-frame clones, with some not included. The sample yields about 730,000 clones, just under 75% seen once. Sequenced material: memory CD4+ T cells sorted from blood. As for subset: CD45RA-negative fraction. The receptors derive from a woman aged 25 to 39 in good health.

This clone has more than one count but fewer than ten. CDR3 nucleotides: TGTGCCAGCAGCCCCCGGAGGAACAATGAGCAGTTCTTC. This gives the protein CASSPRRNNEQFF. The chain has TRBV5-4 and TRBJ2-1; a possible D gene is TRBD2 (5 bases). CDR1 is SGHNT, CDR2 YYREEE, per germline (reference sequence). This CDR3 comprises 13 residues. Between the trimmed V and J ends, which lost 4 bases and 5 bases, there was a span of 10 bases. The whole variable domain, filled in from reference TRBV5-4 and TRBJ2-1, reads ETGVTQSPTHLIKTRGQQVTLRCSSQSGHNTVSWYQQALGQGPQFIFQYYREEENGRGNFPPRFSGLQFPNYSSELNVNALELDDSALYLCASSPRRNNEQFFGPGTRLTVL.

This chain uses TRBV28 with TRBJ2-3; tentatively, D is TRBD2 (5 bases). V was cut by 6 bases and J by 4 bases, with 14 bases left in between. In germline, CDR1 is MDHEN, CDR2 SYDVKM. This CDR3 contains 14 residues. The CDR3 reads CASRRARVADTQYF. The CDR3 DNA reads TGTGCCAGCAGGAGGGCGCGAGTGGCAGATACGCAGTATTTT.

For the CDR3, the DNA is TGTGCCAGCAGACTCATCGATTCAAACACTGAAGCTTTCTTT. It encodes CASRLIDSNTEAFF. The rearrangement links TRBV27 to TRBJ1-1; D gene ambiguous. Germline V gives CDR1 MNHEY, CDR2 SMNVEV (reference sequence). V dropped 6 bases and J dropped 2 bases, with 13 bases sitting between them. The CDR3 is 14 residues long.

The V and J genes are TRBV7-9 and TRBJ2-5; 8 bases fit TRBD1. V lost 5 bases and J lost 5; bases outside the gene matches: 4. This CDR3 has 13 residues. Germline CDR1 SEHNR, CDR2 FQNEAQ (reference sequence). For the CDR3, the DNA is TGTGCCAGCAGCCCAGGGGGCTTGGAGACCCAGTACTTC. It is translated as CASSPGGLETQYF. Supplemented by reference TRBV7-9 and TRBJ2-5, the full variable domain reads DTGVSQNPRHKITKRGQNVTFRCDPISEHNRLYWYRQTLGQGPEFLTYFQNEAQLEKSRLLSDRFSAERPKGSFSTLEIQRTEQGDSAMYLCASSPGGLETQYFGPGTRLLVL.

The sample holds many counts of this clone. The CDR3 protein is CASSLPGGPRDTQYF. CDR3 sequence (DNA): TGTGCCAGCAGTTTACCGGGAGGACCCAGAGATACGCAGTATTTT. The chain is built from TRBV28 and TRBJ2-3; TRBD2 matches at 7 bases. The CDR3 covers 15 residues. Germline V gene lookup returns CDR1 MDHEN and CDR2 SYDVKM. V shed 2 bases and J 5 bases; nucleotides not matched to a gene: 7.

This clone has more than one count but fewer than ten. The CDR3 ends on some other residue instead of the conserved phenylalanine or tryptophan, so this is likely a read error. No DNA is shown, since the ends of the CDR3 on it are uncertain; the CDR3 is the one TCRdb lists. The V call is TRBV18, the J call TRBJ1-4. Germline V gives CDR1 KGHSH, CDR2 LQKENI. The CDR3 length is 11 residues, termini included. The CDR3 sequence is CASSPPSGLGI.

This clone was counted ten times or more. The chain joins TRBV7-2 to TRBJ2-2; TRBD2 is a possible D gene (6 bases). CDR3 length equals 15 residues. V was shortened by 6 bases and J by 6 bases, with 17 bases between the two germline ends. Germline V gives CDR1 SGHTA, CDR2 FQGNSA. The CDR3 DNA follows: TGTGCCAGCAGTCTCGGGACTGGAGAATCCGGGGAGCTGTTTTTT. Residues: CASSLGTGESGELFF.

The J gene is TRBJ2-2, the V gene TRBV28; 7 bases agree with TRBD1. V shed 6 bases, J shed 3 bases, and the junction held 4 bases outside the gene matches. The V gene's germline CDR1 is MDHEN and CDR2 SYDVKM. The CDR3 loop spans 14 amino acids. The CDR3 coding sequence is TGTGCCAGCAGATGGACAGGAGACACCGGGGAGCTGTTTTTT. This codes for CASRWTGDTGELFF.

The V call is TRBV10-1, the J call TRBJ2-2, with no clear D. This CDR3 has 15 residues. V lost 3 bases, J lost 6 bases, and 14 bases lay in between. CDR1 and CDR2 from the germline V gene are WNHNN and SYGVQD (reference sequence). CDR3 DNA: TGCGCCAGCAGTGATTGGCAGCAGCCCGCCGGGGAGCTGTTTTTT. This sequence encodes CASSDWQQPAGELFF.

The table lists this clone with a few counts. The rearrangement links TRBV7-2 to TRBJ1-2; D is uncertain. The germline V and J ends were trimmed by 5 bases and 8 bases, with 18 bases remaining between them. CDR1 and CDR2 (germline): SGHTA, FQGNSA. There are 14 residues in the CDR3. The CDR3 nucleotides read TGTGCCAGCAGCGCCCGAACGGCGGGGATCGGCTACACCTTC. Encoded protein: CASSARTAGIGYTF.

The chain has TRBV5-1 and TRBJ2-7; 7 bases align to TRBD1. The CDR3 covers 17 residues. CDR1 and CDR2 (germline): SGHRS, YFSETQ. With V trimmed by 4 bases and J by 5 bases, 18 bases remained unmatched. The CDR3 nucleotides are TGCGCCAGCAGCCCGAGAACCCCCGGGACAGAGTACAACGAGCAGTACTTC. Its protein product is CASSPRTPGTEYNEQYF.

The V and J genes are TRBV9 and TRBJ2-7; no reliable D call. The CDR3 totals 12 residues. Looked up from germline, CDR1 is SGDLS and CDR2 is YYNGEE. Trimming removed 4 bases from V and 3 bases from J, with 8 bases in between. In nucleotides, the CDR3 is TGTGCCAGCAGCTCAACAGACTACGAGCAGTACTTC. It yields the protein CASSSTDYEQYF.

The V and J genes are TRBV5-1 and TRBJ2-7; 8 nucleotides line up with TRBD1. Losses at the gene ends were 5 bases for V and 1 base for J; bases not matched to a gene: 11. The germline CDR1 and CDR2 sequences are SGHRS and YFSETQ. The CDR3 has 16 residues. The CDR3 DNA is TGCGCCAGCAGGGAAGAGACAGGGGCTAATTCCTACGAGCAGTACTTC. Protein: CASREETGANSYEQYF.

The chain carries TRBV27 and TRBJ2-5, with D possibly being TRBD1 (6 bases). Trimming took off 6 bases at V and 5 bases at J, with 19 bases between the two ends. Germline V gene lookup returns CDR1 MNHEY and CDR2 SMNVEV (reference sequence). The CDR3 is 15 residues long. In nucleotides, the CDR3 is TGTGCCAGCAGGAAAAGGACAGCGTTATTGGAGACCCAGTACTTC. Its protein is CASRKRTALLETQYF.

The genes are TRBV5-1 and TRBJ2-1; 8 nucleotides line up with TRBD1. J gave up 6 bases and V 5 bases, and 1 base lay outside the gene matches. This CDR3 is 12 amino acids long. The germline CDR1 and CDR2 sequences are SGHRS and YFSETQ. DNA of the CDR3: TGCGCCAGCAGGACAGGGGTCAATGAGCAGTTCTTC. Translated, it gives CASRTGVNEQFF. The whole variable domain, remainder taken from reference TRBV5-1 and TRBJ2-1, is KAGVTQTPRYLIKTRGQQVTLSCSPISGHRSVSWYQQTPGQGLQFLFEYFSETQRNKGNFPGRFSGRQFSNSRSEMNVSTLELGDSALYLCASRTGVNEQFFGPGTRLTVL.

The chain carries TRBV2 and TRBJ2-3, with D perhaps TRBD1 (6 bases). Looked up from germline, CDR1 is SNHLY and CDR2 is FYNNEI. This CDR3 contains 16 residues. Trimming took off 0 bases at V and 0 bases at J, with 10 bases between the two ends. CDR3 protein: CASSEAGASSTDTQYF. The CDR3 nucleotides are TGTGCCAGCAGTGAAGCGGGGGCATCTAGCACAGATACGCAGTATTTT. Based on the CDR3 plus reference TRBV2 and TRBJ2-3, the full variable domain is EPEVTQTPSHQVTQMGQEVILRCVPISNHLYFYWYRQILGQKVEFLVSFYNNEISEKSEIFDDQFSVERPDGSNFTLKIRSTKLEDSAMYFCASSEAGASSTDTQYFGPGTRLTVL.

The V call is TRBV28, the J call TRBJ2-1; D possibly matches TRBD1 or TRBD2 (5 bases each). CDR1 and CDR2 from the germline V gene are MDHEN and SYDVKM. The CDR3 consists of 17 residues. Trimming stripped 8 bases from V and 2 bases from J, with 22 bases between. CDR3 in DNA: TGTGCCAGCGTATCTACCCGCCGGGACCCGACCTACAATGAGCAGTTCTTC. Translated: CASVSTRRDPTYNEQFF.